The table lists the clone carrying this TCR beta chain with a count of one. Its antigen is currently unknown. The germline V gene encodes CDR1 MRHNA and CDR2 SNTAGT. The CDR3 runs to 13 residues. V was clipped by 8 bases and J by 3 bases, with 13 bases between them. TCRdb keeps only in-frame clones here, not all; method: immunoSEQ multiplex PCR. Among 60,000 to 75,000 clones listed, roughly 87% were seen once. This sample was included in a study of T cell responses to AZD1222 COVID-19 vaccine. General observations from the study: CD4 TCRs associated with vaccination spanned spike, dominating at 160-218 and 743-854. A rise in Spike-specific TCR breadth and depth followed two AZD1222 doses. None of the repertoires were sampled until the peak T cell response had passed.

Sequenced material: peripheral blood, taken on day 0 of AZD1222 vaccination. This rearrangement joins TRBV6-4 to TRBJ1-1; D gene uncertain. This clonotype originated in an adult in good health. As DNA, the CDR3 is TGTGCCAGCTCCCTGAAGTTGGACACTGAAGCTTTCTTT. Its translation is CASSLKLDTEAFF.